The following is a TCR beta chain sequence with its context. Its antigen is undetermined. The record originates from a study of blood T cells in healthy people across ages. Overall study context: Researchers report that template switching captured about one barcoded beta molecule per two T cells. General study findings and limits: The unsorted PBMCs prevented any conclusive comparison of naive versus antigen-experienced cells. Researchers judged that diversity estimates from one million T cells fell short of true values.

A sample-barcoded 5' primer and a J-beta primer mix were used in a second PCR of about 6 to 11 cycles. TCRdb processed the 5' RACE reads anew with MiXCR; each CDR3 protein has one entry. The sample lists just over 1 million distinct CDR3 sequences; around 45% were seen once. Each donor supplied approximately 10 milliliters of peripheral blood. Germline trimming cut 5 bases from V and 7 bases from J; bases unmatched to any gene: 11. CDR3 length: 16 residues. The germline CDR1 and CDR2 sequences are MNHEY and SMNVEV (reference sequence). This clonotype originated in a woman in her sixties or seventies in good health. The V call is TRBV27, the J call TRBJ2-7; 13 positions agree with TRBD2. The sequenced sample was blood. The CDR3 bases are TGTGCCAGCAGTGCCCCACTAGCGGGAGGGCTAGGGGAGCAGTACTTC. This sequence encodes CASSAPLAGGLGEQYF.